This TCR beta chain is from a study of neurological immune-mediated disorders. Study-level background: Multiple sclerosis patients numbering around 35 comprised about 30 relapsing-remitting and 3 secondary progressive patients. Whole-study findings and limits: In HTLV-1-associated myelopathy, TCR clonal expansion was greatest, and in multiple sclerosis it was least, below healthy controls.

From germline, CDR1 is MGHRA and CDR2 YSYEKL. The length of the CDR3 is 14 residues. V lost 4 bases and J 4 bases, leaving 12 bases between the germline ends. This clonotype was seen ten or more times. The antigen remains undetermined. The making of cDNA relied on 5'RACE with 10-nucleotide random UMIs. From 15-18 subjects, over 180 million TCR-beta sequences were obtained in each sequencing run. In TCRdb, the 5' RACE reads were re-called with MiXCR into one record per CDR3 protein. The sample lists 95,000 to 150,000 distinct CDR3 sequences; around 3% were seen once. J is TRBJ2-3 and V is TRBV4-1; D might be TRBD2 (7 bases). Sequenced: PBMCs. This TCR was recovered from a woman between 25 and 40 years old with multiple sclerosis. The CDR3 DNA reads as TGCGCCAGCAGCCCCCGGGGGGCCTCAGATACGCAGTATTTT. Translation gives CASSPRGASDTQYF.